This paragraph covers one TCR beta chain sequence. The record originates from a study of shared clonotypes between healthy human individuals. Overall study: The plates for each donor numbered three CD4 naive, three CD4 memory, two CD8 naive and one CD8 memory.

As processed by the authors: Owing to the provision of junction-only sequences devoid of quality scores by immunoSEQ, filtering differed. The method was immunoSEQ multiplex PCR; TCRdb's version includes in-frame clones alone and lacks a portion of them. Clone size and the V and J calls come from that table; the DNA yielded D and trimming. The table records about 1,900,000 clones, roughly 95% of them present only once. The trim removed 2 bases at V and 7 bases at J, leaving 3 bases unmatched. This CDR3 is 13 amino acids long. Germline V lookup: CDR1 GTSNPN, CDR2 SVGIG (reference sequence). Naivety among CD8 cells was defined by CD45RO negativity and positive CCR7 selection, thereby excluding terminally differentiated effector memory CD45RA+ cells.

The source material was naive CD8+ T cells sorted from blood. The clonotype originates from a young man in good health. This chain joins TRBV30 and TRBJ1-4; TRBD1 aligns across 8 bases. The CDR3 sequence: CAWSSGGVEKLFF. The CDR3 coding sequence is TGTGCCTGGAGTTCAGGGGGCGTTGAAAAACTGTTTTTT.